This T cell receptor beta chain was found in a study of PD-1 blockade in classical Hodgkin lymphoma. Time point reported: cycle 4 day 1 (C4D1), after six to seven weeks of nivolumab. Relapse was seen in all patients after autologous stem cell transplantation, and brentuximab vedotin exposure was variable. After thawing, PBMCs were subjected to magnetic negative selection to isolate CD8+ T cells. Trimming cost V 11 bases and J 4 bases; bases outside gene matches: 6. Germline V gives CDR1 SNHLY, CDR2 FYNNEI. The CDR3 contains 13 residues. Sequencing was performed with immunoSEQ multiplex PCR; in TCRdb, only in-frame clones are kept and a portion is missing. The repertoire consists of 9,500 to 12,000 clones, with about 85% occurring once and the leading ten covering around a third.

The rearrangement uses TRBV2 and TRBJ1-5, with 9 bases lining up with TRBD1. This TCR derives from a human donor with classical Hodgkin lymphoma. The donor label of this sample is uncertain. The material sequenced was CD8+ T cells from blood, taken before the fourth cycle of nivolumab. As DNA, the CDR3 is TGTGCCGGACAGGGGCTTCTAAATCAGCCCCAGCATTTT. Translating it yields CAGQGLLNQPQHF. The full variable domain, completed using reference TRBV2 and TRBJ1-5, is EPEVTQTPSHQVTQMGQEVILRCVPISNHLYFYWYRQILGQKVEFLVSFYNNEISEKSEIFDDQFSVERPDGSNFTLKIRSTKLEDSAMYFCAGQGLLNQPQHFGDGTRLSIL.